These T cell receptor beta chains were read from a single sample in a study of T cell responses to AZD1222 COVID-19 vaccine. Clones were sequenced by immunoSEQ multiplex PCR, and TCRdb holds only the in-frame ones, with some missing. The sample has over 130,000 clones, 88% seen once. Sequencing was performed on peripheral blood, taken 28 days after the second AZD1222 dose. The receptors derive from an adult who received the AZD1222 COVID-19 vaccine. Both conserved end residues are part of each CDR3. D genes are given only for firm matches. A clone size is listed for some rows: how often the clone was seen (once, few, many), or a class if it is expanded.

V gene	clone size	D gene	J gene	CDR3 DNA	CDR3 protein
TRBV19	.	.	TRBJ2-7	TGTGCCAGTAGCCGCACAGGGAGCTCCTACGAGCAGTACTTC	CASSRTGSSYEQYF
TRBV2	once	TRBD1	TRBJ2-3	TGTGCCAGCGCCCGGGACAGATCCACAGATACGCAGTATTTT	CASARDRSTDTQYF
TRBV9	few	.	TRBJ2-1	TGTGCCAGTTCGGGTGGGTCCTACAATGAGCAGTTCTTC	CASSGGSYNEQFF
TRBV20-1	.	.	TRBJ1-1	TGCAGTGCTATCACTAACACTGAAGCTTTCTTT	CSAITNTEAFF
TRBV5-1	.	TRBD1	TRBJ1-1	TGCGCCAGCATGAGGACAGGGCCGTCCACTGAAGCTTTCTTT	CASMRTGPSTEAFF
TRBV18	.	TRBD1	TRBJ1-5	TGTGCCAGCTCCGGACAGGGTAGCAATCAGCCCCAGCATTTT	CASSGQGSNQPQHF
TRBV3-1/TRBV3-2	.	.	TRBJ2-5	TGTGCCAGCAGCCAAGATGGGGCTGCAGAGACCCAGTACTTC	CASSQDGAAETQYF
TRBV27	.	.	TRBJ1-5	TGTGCCAGCAGTTTTGCAGGGGACAATGGGAAGCCCCAGCATTTT	CASSFAGDNGKPQHF
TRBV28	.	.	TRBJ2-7	TGTGCCAGCATGAGGGGGACTCGGAGCTCCTACGAGCAGTACTTC	CASMRGTRSSYEQYF
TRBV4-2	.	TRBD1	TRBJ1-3	TGTGCCAGCAGCCCCGCCGGACAGGGAGTTTCTGGAAACACCATATATTTT	CASSPAGQGVSGNTIYF
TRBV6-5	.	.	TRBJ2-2	TGTGCCAGCAGTAGACAGAGGTACACCGGGGAGCTGTTTTTT	CASSRQRYTGELFF
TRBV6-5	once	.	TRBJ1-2	TGTGCCAGCAGTTCGCAAGTGGGGGGCTACACCTTC	CASSSQVGGYTF
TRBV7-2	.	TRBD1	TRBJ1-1	TGTGCCAGCAGCTTAGTTGGGACAGGGGGCCGGGCTGAAGCTTTCTTT	CASSLVGTGGRAEAFF
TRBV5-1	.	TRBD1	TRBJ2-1	TGCGCCAGCAGCCCGTCGGGACAGTCTGAAGAGCAGTTCTTC	CASSPSGQSEEQFF
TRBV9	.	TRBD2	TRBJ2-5	TGTGCCAGCAGCGTATTAGCGGGGGAAGAGACCCAGTACTTC	CASSVLAGEETQYF
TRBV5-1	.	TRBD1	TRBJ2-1	TGCGCCAGCAGCTTAGGGACAGGAGAACACAATGAGCAGTTCTTC	CASSLGTGEHNEQFF
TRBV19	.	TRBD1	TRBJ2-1	TGTGCCAGTAGTCCTCTGTTACAGGGGGGTTCTTATGGGGAGCAGTTCTTC	CASSPLLQGGSYGEQFF
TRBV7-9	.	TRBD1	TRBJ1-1	TGTGCCAGCAGCATGGACAGGGGCACAGCTTTCTTT	CASSMDRGTAFF
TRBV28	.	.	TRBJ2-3	TGTGCCAGCACCTCCCCCACCGGGACAAGAGGATCGGATACGCAGTATTTT	CASTSPTGTRGSDTQYF
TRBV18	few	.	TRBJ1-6	TGTGCCAGCTCACCACCCCAGGGGAACTATAATTCACCCCTCCACTTT	CASSPPQGNYNSPLHF
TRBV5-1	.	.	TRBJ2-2	TGCGCCAGCAGACTAGTCATCGCCGGGGAGCTGTTTTTT	CASRLVIAGELFF
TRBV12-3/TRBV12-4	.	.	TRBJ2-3	TGTGCCAGCAGAAAGGAGGATACGCAGTATTTT	CASRKEDTQYF
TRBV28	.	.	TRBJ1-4	TGTGCCAGCAGTCCAGGGGCTAATGAAAAACTGTTTTTT	CASSPGANEKLFF
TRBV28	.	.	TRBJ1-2	TGTGCCAGCAGTTTAACCCAGGGATCGTATGGCTACACCTTC	CASSLTQGSYGYTF
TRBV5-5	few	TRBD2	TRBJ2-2	TGTGCCAGCAGCCCGCTTCAGCTGGAGCGGGAGTGGACCGGGGAGCTGTTTTTT	CASSPLQLEREWTGELFF